A selection of T cell receptor beta chains follows, all from one sample in a study of T cells in Graves' hyperthyroidism and ophthalmopathy. TCRdb ran MiXCR on the multiplex PCR reads and lists one entry per CDR3 protein. The repertoire holds roughly 580,000 distinct CDR3 sequences, around 42% seen once, with nearly 8.5% in the top ten. The sequenced sample was peripheral blood or thyroid tissue (not recorded which). These receptors were taken from a young woman with Graves' hyperthyroidism. Each CDR3 is given with its conserved first and last residue. The size of a clone is reported for some rows only, either as once, few or many, or as a class for expanded clones.

j_call clone_size v_call cdr3_aa
TRBJ2-7 NA TRBV7-9 CASSLGRYFEQYF
TRBJ2-6 NA TRBV7-8 CASSTLTF
TRBJ2-5 few TRBV2 CASSAGGQETQYF
TRBJ2-7 many TRBV29-1 CSASGQAPIQQYF
TRBJ1-2 NA TRBV6-2/TRBV6-3 CASSPRQGTGGYTF
TRBJ2-3 NA TRBV5-1 CASSSVTRDTQYF
TRBJ1-4 NA TRBV2 CASSSIPEKLFF
TRBJ2-5 NA TRBV9 CDPRTSGKGETQYF
TRBJ1-1 NA TRBV20-1 CSAIDLQGIKAFF
TRBJ1-4 NA TRBV7-9 CASSQPGEKLFF
TRBJ1-4 NA TRBV2 CASRDSRVEKLFF
TRBJ2-7 NA TRBV11-1 CASSLIRESDEQYF
TRBJ1-6 few TRBV12-3/TRBV12-4 CASSFVGGQHNSPLHF
TRBJ2-5 NA TRBV7-3 CASSLGQNKETQYF
TRBJ2-7 NA TRBV25-1 CASSLSHPSEQYF
TRBJ1-2 NA TRBV14 CASASDPNYGYTF
TRBJ1-1 NA TRBV19 CASSAGWAEAFF
TRBJ1-5 few TRBV12-3/TRBV12-4 CASTIQAASNQPQHF
TRBJ1-5 NA TRBV12-3/TRBV12-4 CASSLPGGDQPQHF
TRBJ2-7 many TRBV29-1 CSVVDSRHEQYF
TRBJ1-3 NA TRBV10-3 CASSEQGLSGNTIYF
TRBJ1-2 NA TRBV20-1 CSARDPAEGKSYGYTF
TRBJ1-5 once TRBV6-4 CASSDRETNQPQHF
TRBJ1-2 NA TRBV11-2 CASSLAPGNIGYGYTF
TRBJ1-1 NA TRBV5-4 CASSPRGFRTEAFF
TRBJ1-1 NA TRBV6-1 CASNQVVRALRAFF
TRBJ2-2 NA TRBV7-4 CASSLAPLRTMNTGELLF
TRBJ2-7 once TRBV29-1 CSVAGQGFEQYF
TRBJ2-7 NA TRBV13 CASSLSPTPNEQYF
TRBJ1-3 many TRBV7-9 CASSRDIGASGNTIYF
TRBJ2-2 NA TRBV19 CASSVLGSSGELFF
TRBJ1-2 NA TRBV10-3 CASSWGTNYGYTF
TRBJ1-5 few TRBV19 CASTHFGNSNQPQHF
TRBJ1-1 NA TRBV2 CASSDSLGGEAFF
TRBJ1-4 NA TRBV6-1 CASSEAGGGLELFF
TRBJ1-5 few TRBV19 CASKIFQGNQPQHF
TRBJ1-4 NA TRBV11-1 CASSPRDRGLEKLFF
TRBJ1-2 few TRBV2 CATRDRGSYGYTF
TRBJ1-3 NA TRBV5-1 CASPRTIGGNTIYF
TRBJ2-6 NA TRBV2 CASSDDRYPSGANVLTF
TRBJ2-7 NA TRBV10-3 CASSLSGQRIYEQYF
TRBJ1-1 few TRBV7-2 CASSLIPGQNTEAFF
TRBJ1-2 NA TRBV2 CASSFQTGGHGGYTF
TRBJ1-2 many TRBV7-9 CASSLRGSGYTF
TRBJ2-7 NA TRBV2 CASSESGGSSYEQYF
TRBJ2-5 NA TRBV9 CASSVDVSGRGGETQYF
TRBJ1-6 many TRBV2 CASSEFELGNSPLHF
TRBJ1-2 many TRBV10-3 CAITPGQGLNYGYTF
TRBJ1-5 few TRBV10-3 CASSGSLAGGNQPQHF
TRBJ1-5 NA TRBV20-1 CSARVGPRGNQPQHF
TRBJ2-7 NA TRBV6-5 CASSLSRQGPNYEQYF
TRBJ2-5 many TRBV19 CASRGQDQITQYF